The 27 T cell receptor beta chains below come from one sample, sequenced in a study of T-cell memory formation after mild COVID-19. From the 5' RACE reads, TCRdb called clonotypes with MiXCR, one entry per CDR3 protein. The data contain 250,000 to 300,000 distinct CDR3 sequences, 15% to 20% of them singletons. The specimen was PBMCs or a T cell subset sorted from them (not recorded which). The receptors shown here come from a man aged 18-30 years who had mild COVID-19 (a few samples of this study predate the infection). Cell type and time point are not known.

This clonotype has only a few counts. This sequence joins TRBV7-2 and TRBJ2-1; 14 bases agree with TRBD2. V was pared by 4 bases and J by 9 bases, with 2 bases of the junction left unmatched. The CDR3 runs to 14 residues. Germline loops: CDR1 SGHTA, CDR2 FQGNSA. This chain's CDR3 is CASSSGLAGVEQFF. For the CDR3, the DNA is TGTGCCAGCAGCTCGGGACTAGCGGGGGTTGAGCAGTTCTTC. The full variable domain, with the rest looked up from reference TRBV7-2 and TRBJ2-1, is GAGVSQSPSNKVTEKGKDVELRCDPISGHTALYWYRQSLGQGLEFLIYFQGNSAPDKSGLPSDRFSAERTGGSVSTLTIQRTQQEDSAVYLCASSSGLAGVEQFFGPGTRLTVL.

The rearrangement uses TRBV7-2 and TRBJ1-1; D is unresolved. Germline lookup yields CDR1 SGHTA and CDR2 FQGNSA. The CDR3 runs to 12 residues. The V gene lost 2 bases and the J gene lost 11 bases, with 12 bases spanning the gap. The CDR3 loop reads CASSLMGARAFF. The CDR3 nucleotides read TGTGCCAGCAGCTTAATGGGAGCTCGGGCTTTCTTT.

There are a few counts of this clonotype. The chain has TRBV19 and TRBJ1-1, with 8 bases that match TRBD1. The J segment lost 0 bases and the V segment lost 6 bases, leaving 6 bases of the junction unmatched. The CDR3 loop spans 15 amino acids. Germline CDR1 is LNHDA and CDR2 is SQIVND (reference sequence). DNA for the CDR3: TGTGCCAGTAGCGACAGGGGTCGATTGAACACTGAAGCTTTCTTT. This codes for CASSDRGRLNTEAFF.

This clonotype showed up just a few times. The CDR3 is CSARDTGTGSFSYF. CDR3 coding DNA: TGCAGTGCTAGAGATACCGGGACAGGATCTTTCTCGTACTTC. The gene calls are TRBV20-1 and TRBJ2-7, with TRBD1 identical over 8 bases. V gave up 0 bases and J gave up 12 bases; unmatched junction bases: 13. This CDR3 contains 14 residues. Germline lookup yields CDR1 DFQATT and CDR2 SNEGSKA (reference sequence).

The chain recombines TRBV14 with TRBJ2-1; maybe TRBD2 (6 bases). CDR1 SGHDN and CDR2 FVKESK come from the germline V gene. V shed 3 bases and J shed 9 bases, with 12 bases lying between them. This CDR3 is 13 amino acids long. The DNA of the CDR3 is TGTGCCAGCAGCCACGGAGGGCAGGGTGAGCAGTTCTTC. The encoded protein is CASSHGGQGEQFF.

This clonotype was found a few times. J is TRBJ1-1 and V is TRBV6-2 or TRBV6-3; D gene unclear. CDR1 and CDR2 (germline): MNHEY, SVGEGT. This CDR3 is 14 amino acids long. V was trimmed by 2 bases and J by 8 bases, leaving 15 bases between them. The CDR3 bases are TGTGCCAGCAGTTACAACCCCCATACCCGCGAAGCTTTCTTT. This codes for CASSYNPHTREAFF.

This clonotype was found a few times. The V gene is TRBV5-1, the J gene TRBJ1-6, with 10 nucleotides matching TRBD1. Germline CDR1 is SGHRS and CDR2 is YFSETQ. The CDR3 extends over 16 amino acids. Trimming removed 5 bases from V and 7 bases from J; junction bases left unmatched: 9. The CDR3 DNA follows: TGCGCCAGCAGACAACCCGACAGGGGGCGAAATTCACCCCTCCACTTT. Translated, it gives CASRQPDRGRNSPLHF.

The V gene is TRBV6-5, the J gene TRBJ2-3; D might be TRBD2 (5 bases). The CDR3 loop spans 17 amino acids. Germline V lookup: CDR1 MNHEY, CDR2 SVGAGI. V was shortened by 3 bases and J by 6 bases, with 22 bases between the two germline ends. CDR3 loop: CASSYLRPGNAGDTQYF. The DNA for the CDR3 is TGTGCCAGCAGTTATCTTCGGCCGGGGAACGCGGGTGATACGCAGTATTTT.

This clonotype was seen at least ten times. V gene TRBV5-1 combines with J gene TRBJ2-2, with a tentative D call TRBD2 (7 bases). CDR1 is SGHRS and CDR2 is YFSETQ in the germline V gene. Trimming removed 2 bases from V and 2 bases from J, with 13 bases in between. The CDR3 consists of 16 residues. The CDR3 DNA sequence: TGCGCCAGCAGCTTCGGCGGGGGCGCTAACACCGGGGAGCTGTTTTTT. This translates into CASSFGGGANTGELFF.

The V call is TRBV6-6, the J call TRBJ1-6; tentative D call: TRBD1 (5 bases). The CDR3 runs 17 residues. Germline values: CDR1 MNHNY, CDR2 SVGAGI (reference sequence). The V end lost 2 bases, the J end lost 6 bases, and 17 bases lay between the germline ends. The CDR3 reads CASSYGGAEVGNSPLHF. In nucleotides, the CDR3 is TGTGCCAGCAGTTACGGAGGGGCTGAAGTGGGTAATTCACCCCTCCACTTT.

This clonotype has a count of ten or more. The J gene is TRBJ2-2, the V gene TRBV5-1; a possible D gene is TRBD1 (6 bases). The V end was cut by 4 bases, the J end by 0 bases, with 13 bases between. This CDR3 is 16 amino acids long. Germline V gives CDR1 SGHRS, CDR2 YFSETQ. CDR3 loop: CASSMFRTANTGELFF. CDR3 nucleotides: TGCGCCAGCAGCATGTTCCGGACAGCGAACACCGGGGAGCTGTTTTTT.

This clonotype was detected only a few times. This chain joins TRBV6-5 and TRBJ2-7; D tentatively fits TRBD1 or TRBD2 (5 bases each). V lost 2 bases to trimming and J lost 0 bases, with 11 bases between them. Looked up from germline, CDR1 is MNHEY and CDR2 is SVGAGI. The CDR3 spans 15 residues. CDR3 nucleotides: TGTGCCAGCAGTTACCGGGGACCAAGCTCCTACGAGCAGTACTTC. Residues: CASSYRGPSSYEQYF.

This chain connects TRBV7-7 to TRBJ1-1; TRBD1 aligns across 11 bases. V gave up 3 bases and J gave up 1 base; unmatched junction bases: 10. The CDR3 sequence is 18 residues long. Germline loops: CDR1 SSHAT, CDR2 FNYEAQ (reference sequence). CDR3 DNA: TGTGCCAGCAGCTTCGAATCGGACAGGGGGCTCGAGAACACTGAAGCTTTCTTT. Protein sequence: CASSFESDRGLENTEAFF.

V usage is TRBV4-3 and J usage is TRBJ2-7; D is undetermined. Germline CDR1 is LGHNA and CDR2 is YSLEER. There are 14 residues in the CDR3. V shed 0 bases and J shed 7 bases, with 13 bases lying between them. CDR3 bases: TGCGCCAGCAGCCAAGATAGGTACTTTGAAGAGCAGTACTTC. Its translation: CASSQDRYFEEQYF.

The table lists this clonotype with a few counts. The gene calls are TRBV11-1 and TRBJ1-5; D is uncertain. Trimming took 9 bases from V and 2 from J, leaving 8 bases between them. In germline, CDR1 is SGHAT, CDR2 FQDESV (reference sequence). The CDR3 is 12 residues long. The CDR3 sequence is CARPLRNQPQHF. The CDR3 bases are TGTGCCAGACCTTTGCGCAATCAGCCCCAGCATTTT.

The chain carries TRBV12-3 or TRBV12-4 and TRBJ2-3; D is perhaps TRBD1 (6 bases). Trimming stripped 4 bases from V and 3 bases from J, with 11 bases between. The CDR3 has 14 amino acids. The CDR3 DNA reads as TGTGCCAGCAGTTCCCCGCAGGGGACAGATACGCAGTATTTT. Its translation: CASSSPQGTDTQYF.

This clonotype was observed many times. The J gene is TRBJ1-2, the V gene TRBV5-1; TRBD1 agrees at 7 bases. Germline trimming cut 5 bases from V and 5 bases from J; bases unmatched to any gene: 6. From germline, CDR1 is SGHRS and CDR2 YFSETQ. CDR3 size: 13 residues. The CDR3 region is CASRMGQSYGYTF. CDR3 DNA: TGCGCCAGCAGGATGGGACAGTCGTATGGCTACACCTTC.

This clonotype was recorded a few times. The chain recombines TRBV18 with TRBJ1-1; a possible D gene is TRBD1 (6 bases). The CDR3 is 13 amino acids. The germline CDR1 and CDR2 sequences are KGHSH and LQKENI. The V gene lost 6 bases and the J gene lost 1 base, with 9 bases spanning the gap. The CDR3 bases are TGTGCCAGCTCCCGACAGGCGAACACTGAAGCTTTCTTT. Protein: CASSRQANTEAFF.

The chain has TRBV29-1 and TRBJ1-2, with 11 bases lining up with TRBD1. Looked up from germline, CDR1 is SQVTM and CDR2 is ANQGSEA. J lost 3 bases, V lost 2 bases, and 17 bases had no gene match. CDR3 length: 19 residues. The CDR3 loop is CSVEWLADRGRWGDYGYTF. In nucleotides, the CDR3 is TGCAGCGTTGAATGGTTAGCGGACAGGGGGCGATGGGGGGACTATGGCTACACCTTC.

The table lists this clonotype with a few counts. The chain has TRBV6-5 and TRBJ2-1, with D perhaps matching TRBD2 (6 bases). Deletions cut 0 bases from V and 7 bases from J, with 16 bases between. Germline V CDR1 and CDR2: MNHEY, SVGAGI. This CDR3 is 16 amino acids long. CDR3 region: CASSYSPGLRPNEQFF. The DNA for the CDR3 is TGTGCCAGCAGTTACTCGCCGGGACTTCGTCCAAATGAGCAGTTCTTC.

This clonotype was observed a few times. The chain combines TRBV7-2 with TRBJ2-5; no clear D gene. The ends were cut back, 3 bases at V and 1 base at J, with 9 bases in the middle. CDR1 SGHTA and CDR2 FQGNSA come from the germline V gene. CDR3 size: 14 residues. CDR3 nucleotides: TGTGCCAGCAGCTTGCAGGACGGCCAAGAGACCCAGTACTTC. Its translation is CASSLQDGQETQYF.

This sequence joins TRBV5-4 and TRBJ2-3; 8 nucleotides agree with TRBD2. The CDR3 contains 16 residues. J gave up 6 bases and V 4 bases, and 13 bases lay outside the gene matches. Germline lookup yields CDR1 SGHNT and CDR2 YYREEE (reference sequence). CDR3 amino acids: CASSSIIGGVRDTQYF. CDR3 DNA: TGTGCCAGCAGCAGTATAATCGGGGGGGTTCGGGATACGCAGTATTTT. The full variable domain, its missing parts supplied by reference TRBV5-4 and TRBJ2-3, is ETGVTQSPTHLIKTRGQQVTLRCSSQSGHNTVSWYQQALGQGPQFIFQYYREEENGRGNFPPRFSGLQFPNYSSELNVNALELDDSALYLCASSSIIGGVRDTQYFGPGTRLTVL.

The rearrangement uses TRBV6-1 and TRBJ2-2, with D unclear. This CDR3 has 14 amino acids. V gave up 7 bases and J gave up 3 bases, with 12 bases separating them. Germline loops: CDR1 MNHNS, CDR2 SASEGT. CDR3 DNA: TGTGCCAGCAAGAGGAAGGAGTACACCGGGGAGCTGTTTTTT. It encodes CASKRKEYTGELFF.

The chain links TRBV12-3 or TRBV12-4 to TRBJ2-1; tentatively, D is TRBD1 (6 bases). This CDR3 is 16 amino acids long. V lost 5 bases and J lost 0, with 14 bases in between. This chain's CDR3 is CASSDLGQHSYNEQFF. CDR3 DNA sequence: TGTGCCAGCAGTGACCTTGGACAGCACTCCTACAATGAGCAGTTCTTC.

This clonotype was detected only a few times. The chain has TRBV7-7 and TRBJ2-7; a possible D gene is TRBD2 (6 bases). Trimming took off 2 bases at V and 3 bases at J, with 11 bases between the two ends. This CDR3 is 14 amino acids long. Germline V gene data show CDR1 as SSHAT and CDR2 as FNYEAQ (reference sequence). The CDR3 region is CASSLQEGSYEQYF. Here the CDR3 DNA reads TGTGCCAGCAGCTTACAGGAGGGGAGCTACGAGCAGTACTTC.

This clonotype came up a few times. The rearrangement links TRBV6-5 to TRBJ2-3, with 12 bases aligning to TRBD2. Germline-derived CDR1 and CDR2 are MNHEY and SVGAGI. The CDR3 loop spans 18 amino acids. With V trimmed by 6 bases and J by 5 bases, 15 bases remained unmatched. The CDR3 sequence is CASRLRSTSGGTGDTQYF. In nucleotides, the CDR3 is TGTGCCAGCAGGCTAAGGTCTACTAGCGGGGGGACTGGAGATACGCAGTATTTT.

The chain carries TRBV4-3 and TRBJ2-3, with D maybe TRBD1 (5 bases). This CDR3 has 14 residues. V shed 2 bases and J shed 4 bases, with 10 bases lying between them. CDR1 is LGHNA, CDR2 YSLEER, per germline. The CDR3 DNA reads as TGCGCCAGCAGCCAAAGCCTAGGGGCAGATACGCAGTATTTT. Translation: CASSQSLGADTQYF.